This T cell receptor beta chain was sequenced for a study of blood T cell repertoires in COVID-19. Background on the study: Collection of acute and convalescent COVID-19 samples took place in the United States, Italy and Spain. T cells, B-cell-depleted T cells, or PBMCs provided the cDNA or gDNA that served as material.

Assay: immunoSEQ multiplex PCR; the TCRdb copy retains only in-frame clones and omits some. The sample carries 110,000 or so clones, approximately 90% recorded once. Sequences were obtained from peripheral blood. The sequence was obtained from a woman aged 65 to 85 who had recovered from COVID-19.

The CDR3 sequence: CASSEGTGPYNSPLHF. In nucleotides, the CDR3 is TGTGCCAGCAGCGAGGGGACAGGGCCCTATAATTCACCCCTCCACTTT. The chain couples TRBV9 to TRBJ1-6, with TRBD1 identical over 9 bases. V lost 3 bases and J lost 2; bases outside the gene matches: 3. Per germline, CDR1 SGDLS and CDR2 YYNGEE. The CDR3 is 16 amino acids.